A single sample gave rise to the 2 T cell receptor beta chains below, sequenced in a study of T cells in tumors after PD-1 blockade. Data came from immunoSEQ multiplex PCR; TCRdb stores just in-frame clones and leaves some out. The table includes some 20,000 clones, more than 70% detected once. The starting material was PBMCs, obtained before anti-PD-1 treatment. The receptor set was obtained from a human donor with basal cell carcinoma.

This chain connects TRBV5-1 to TRBJ1-2; the D is unclear. This CDR3 has 13 residues. Germline lookup yields CDR1 SGHRS and CDR2 YFSETQ. The germline V and J ends were trimmed by 0 bases and 5 bases, with 8 bases remaining between them. CDR3: CASSLEVRYGYTF. DNA of the CDR3: TGCGCCAGCAGCTTGGAAGTACGTTATGGCTACACCTTC.

The chain combines TRBV5-1 with TRBJ1-6, with 7 bases identical to TRBD1. CDR3 length: 14 amino acids. Germline CDR1 is SGHRS and CDR2 is YFSETQ. V gave up 7 bases and J gave up 8 bases; unmatched junction bases: 9. CDR3 DNA sequence: TGCGCCAGCCGAGTGGGGACAGAGGATTCACCCCTCCACTTT. Translating it yields CASRVGTEDSPLHF.